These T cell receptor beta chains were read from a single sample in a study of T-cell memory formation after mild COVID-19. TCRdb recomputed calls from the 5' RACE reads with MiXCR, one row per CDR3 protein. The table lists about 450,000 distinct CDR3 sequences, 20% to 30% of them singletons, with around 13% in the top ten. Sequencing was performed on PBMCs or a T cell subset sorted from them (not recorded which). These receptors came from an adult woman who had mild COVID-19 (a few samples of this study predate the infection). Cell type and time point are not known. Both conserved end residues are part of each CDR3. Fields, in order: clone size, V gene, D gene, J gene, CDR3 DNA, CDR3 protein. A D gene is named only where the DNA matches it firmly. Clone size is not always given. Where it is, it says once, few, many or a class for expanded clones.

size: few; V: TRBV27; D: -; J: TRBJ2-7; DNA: TGTGCCCAACACGAGCAGTACTTC; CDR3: CAQHEQYF
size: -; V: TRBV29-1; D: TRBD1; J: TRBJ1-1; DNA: TGCAGCGTGGACAGGGGGCTCACTGAAGCTTTCTTT; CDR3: CSVDRGLTEAFF
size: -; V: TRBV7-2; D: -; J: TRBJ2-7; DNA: TGTGCCAGCAGCTTCGGGTCGCCCTACGAGCAGTACTTC; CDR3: CASSFGSPYEQYF
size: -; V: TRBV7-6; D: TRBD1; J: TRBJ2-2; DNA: TGTGCCAGCAGCCAACAGGGGCCCGGGGAGCTGTTTTTT; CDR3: CASSQQGPGELFF
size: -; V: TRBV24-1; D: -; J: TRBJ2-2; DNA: TGTGCCACCAGTGATGGGGCAGGGCACGGGGAGCTGTTTTTT; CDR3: CATSDGAGHGELFF
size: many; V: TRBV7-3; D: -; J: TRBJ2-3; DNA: TGTGCCAGCAGCTCCGGTTCAGATACGCAGTATTTT; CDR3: CASSSGSDTQYF
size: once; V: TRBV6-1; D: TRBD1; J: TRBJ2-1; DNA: TGTGCCACCCGGGACAGGCGAAATGAGCAGTTCTTC; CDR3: CATRDRRNEQFF
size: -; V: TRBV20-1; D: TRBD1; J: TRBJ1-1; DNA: TGCAGTGCTAGACCGACAGGGAGTAACACTGAAGCTTTCTTT; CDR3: CSARPTGSNTEAFF
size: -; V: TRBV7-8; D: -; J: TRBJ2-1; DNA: TGTGCCAGCAGCTTTCAGACTAGGCTCAATGAGCAGTTCTTC; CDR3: CASSFQTRLNEQFF
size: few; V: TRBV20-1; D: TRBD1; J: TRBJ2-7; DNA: TGCAGTGCCCGAGGAAGGGGACAGGGGGGAGACGAGCAGTACTTC; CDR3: CSARGRGQGGDEQYF
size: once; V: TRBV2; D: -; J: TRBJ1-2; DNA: TGTGCCAGCAGTGATGAGAACTATGGCTACACCTTC; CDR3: CASSDENYGYTF
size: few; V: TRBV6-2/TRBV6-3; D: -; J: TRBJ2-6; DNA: TGTGCCTCTGCACCCAGGGCCAGGATTGGGGCCAACGTCCTGACTTTC; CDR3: CASAPRARIGANVLTF
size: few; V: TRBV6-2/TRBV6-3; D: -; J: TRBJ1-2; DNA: TGTGCCAGCAGTTACCGTGTCGTTGCGGGCTACACCTTC; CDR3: CASSYRVVAGYTF
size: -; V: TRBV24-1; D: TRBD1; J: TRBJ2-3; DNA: TGTGCCACCAGTGATTTACAGGGGTCTAGCACAGATACGCAGTATTTT; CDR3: CATSDLQGSSTDTQYF
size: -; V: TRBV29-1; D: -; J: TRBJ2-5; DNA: TGCAGCGTAGCCAGGGGCCCAGAGACCCAGTACTTC; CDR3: CSVARGPETQYF
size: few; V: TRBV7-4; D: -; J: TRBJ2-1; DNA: TGTGCCAGCAGCTTAAGGGACTCCTTGCTCGGTGAGCAGTTCTTC; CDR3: CASSLRDSLLGEQFF
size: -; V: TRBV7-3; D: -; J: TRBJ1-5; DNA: TGTGCCAGCAGCCCGAAAACTCCTTGGCCCCAGCATTTT; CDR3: CASSPKTPWPQHF
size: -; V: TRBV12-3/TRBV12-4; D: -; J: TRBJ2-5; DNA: TGTGCCAGCAGCCCATTGGGTCGGGAGACCCAGTACTTC; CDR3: CASSPLGRETQYF
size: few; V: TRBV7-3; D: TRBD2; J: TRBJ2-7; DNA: TGTGCCAGCAGCCCACGGGGGGGCGAATTCCGCGAGCAGTACTTC; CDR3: CASSPRGGEFREQYF
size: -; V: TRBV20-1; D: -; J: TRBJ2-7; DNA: TGCAGTGCTAGGGGTCGGGCGGGGGCCCTCTACGAGCAGTACTTC; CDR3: CSARGRAGALYEQYF